This T cell receptor (beta chain) was identified in a study of chemoradiotherapy in HPV16-positive cancers. About the study: Functional T-cell assays on two HPV16-positive patients' cells defined candidate HPV-specific clones and common TCR motifs.

Study-wide points: The functional HPV-specific definition rests on just a couple of HPV16-positive patients. Better recurrence-free survival went with HPV-responsive T-cell expansion in HPV16-positive patients. Non-HPV-specific T cells did not expand in tumors during treatment, whereas candidate HPV-specific clones and E7-related motifs did.

In regard to this clone: As yet, its antigen is unknown.

Libraries were prepared by immunoSEQ multiplex PCR; TCRdb keeps only in-frame clonotypes and omits some of them. Found here are nearly 3,000 clones, approximately 90% of them singletons; the top ten hold approximately 2.9%. Unmatched junction bases numbered 8, after V lost 3 bases and J lost 13 bases. This CDR3 comprises 14 residues. Germline CDR1 reads SGHTA; CDR2 reads FQGTGA. The genes are TRBV7-3 and TRBJ2-2; 10 bases are shared with TRBD2. This specimen consisted of tumor tissue, obtained from a patient who underwent chemoradiotherapy. The TCR sequence derives from a human donor with HPV-associated anogenital cancer. The DNA of the CDR3 is TGTGCCAGCAGCTTTAGCGGGAGGTCGCCCGCGCTGTTTTTT. It yields the protein CASSFSGRSPALFF.